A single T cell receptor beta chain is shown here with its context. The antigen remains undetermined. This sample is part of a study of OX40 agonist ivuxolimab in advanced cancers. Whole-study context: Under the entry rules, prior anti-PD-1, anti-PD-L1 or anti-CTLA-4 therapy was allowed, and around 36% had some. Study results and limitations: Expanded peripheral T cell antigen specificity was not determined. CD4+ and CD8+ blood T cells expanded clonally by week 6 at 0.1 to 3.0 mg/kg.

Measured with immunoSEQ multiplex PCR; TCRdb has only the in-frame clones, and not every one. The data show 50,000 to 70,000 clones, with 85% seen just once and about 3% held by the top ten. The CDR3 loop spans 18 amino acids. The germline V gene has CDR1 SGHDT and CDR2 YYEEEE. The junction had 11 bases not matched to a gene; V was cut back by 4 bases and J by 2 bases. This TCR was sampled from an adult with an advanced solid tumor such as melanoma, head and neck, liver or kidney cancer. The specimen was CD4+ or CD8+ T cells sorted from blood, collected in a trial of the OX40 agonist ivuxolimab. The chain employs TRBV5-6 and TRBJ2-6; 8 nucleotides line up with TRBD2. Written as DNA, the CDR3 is TGTGCCAGCAGCGCGACTAGCGAACCCCTGCCTGGGGCCAACGTCCTGACTTTC. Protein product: CASSATSEPLPGANVLTF.